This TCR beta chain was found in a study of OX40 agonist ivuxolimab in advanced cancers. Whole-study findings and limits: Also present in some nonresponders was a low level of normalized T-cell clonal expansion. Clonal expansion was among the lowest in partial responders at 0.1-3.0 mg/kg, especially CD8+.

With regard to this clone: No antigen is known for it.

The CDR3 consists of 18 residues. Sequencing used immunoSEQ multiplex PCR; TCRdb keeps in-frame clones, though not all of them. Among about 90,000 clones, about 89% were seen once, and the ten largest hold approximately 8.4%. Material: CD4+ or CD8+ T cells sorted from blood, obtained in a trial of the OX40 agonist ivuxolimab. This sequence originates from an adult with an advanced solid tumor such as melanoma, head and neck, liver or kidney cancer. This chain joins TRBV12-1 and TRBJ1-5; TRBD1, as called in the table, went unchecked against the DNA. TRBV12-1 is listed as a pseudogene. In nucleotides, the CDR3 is TGTGCCAGCAGCTTTCGGGTAATGGCAGGGGCGCACAATCAGCCCCAGCATTTT. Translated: CASSFRVMAGAHNQPQHF.